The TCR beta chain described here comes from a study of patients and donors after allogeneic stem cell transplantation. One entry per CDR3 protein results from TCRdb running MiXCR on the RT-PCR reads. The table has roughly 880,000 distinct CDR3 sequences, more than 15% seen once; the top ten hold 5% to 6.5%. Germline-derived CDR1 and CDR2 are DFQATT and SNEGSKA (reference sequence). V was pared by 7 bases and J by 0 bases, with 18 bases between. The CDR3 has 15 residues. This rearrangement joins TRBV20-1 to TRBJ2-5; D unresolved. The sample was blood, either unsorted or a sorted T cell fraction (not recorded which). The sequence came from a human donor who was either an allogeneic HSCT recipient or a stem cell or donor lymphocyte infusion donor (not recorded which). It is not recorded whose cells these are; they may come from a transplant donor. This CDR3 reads CSVIAYRQNQETQYF. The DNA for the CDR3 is TGCAGTGTTATCGCCTATCGGCAGAACCAAGAGACCCAGTACTTC.